This paragraph covers one TCR beta chain sequence. The conserved phenylalanine or tryptophan normally closing the CDR3 is absent here, so this likely arose from a read error. This sample is part of a study of tumor and adjacent non-tumor tissue in lung cancer. Three rounds of nested PCR, following a modified ARM-PCR protocol, produced the TCRbeta library. TCRdb re-called the multiplex PCR reads through MiXCR, storing one row per CDR3 protein. The sample lists tens of thousands of distinct CDR3 sequences, roughly 60% occurring once. No cell sorting was done before RNA was extracted from the tissue. More than 3 cm separated this lung sample from the edge of the tumor. Trimming at V came to 0 bases and at J to 10 bases, leaving 14 bases not matched to a gene. The CDR3 extends over 17 amino acids. Germline CDR1 reads DFQATT; CDR2 reads SNEGSKA (reference sequence).

Sample: distant non-tumor lung tissue. The source is a man aged 70-80 years with non-small cell lung cancer. V and J are TRBV20-1 and TRBJ1-5, with 11 bases that match TRBD1. The CDR3 bases are TGCAGTGCTAGAGAGGGCCGGTTAGGACAGGGGGCCTCTCCCCAGCATTAT. This translates into CSAREGRLGQGASPQHY.